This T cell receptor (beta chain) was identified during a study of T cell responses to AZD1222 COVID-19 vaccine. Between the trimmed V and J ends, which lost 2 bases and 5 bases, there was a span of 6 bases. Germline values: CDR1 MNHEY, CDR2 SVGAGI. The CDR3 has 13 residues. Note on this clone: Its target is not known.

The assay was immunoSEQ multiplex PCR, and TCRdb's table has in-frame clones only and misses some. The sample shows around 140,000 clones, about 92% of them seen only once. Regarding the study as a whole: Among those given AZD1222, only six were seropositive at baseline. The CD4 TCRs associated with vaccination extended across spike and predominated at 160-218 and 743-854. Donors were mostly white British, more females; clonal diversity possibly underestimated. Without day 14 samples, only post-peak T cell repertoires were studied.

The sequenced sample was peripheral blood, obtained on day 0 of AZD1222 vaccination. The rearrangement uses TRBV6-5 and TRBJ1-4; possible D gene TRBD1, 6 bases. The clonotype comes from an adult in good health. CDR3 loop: CASSYRGNEKLFF. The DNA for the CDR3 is TGTGCCAGCAGTTACAGGGGGAATGAAAAACTGTTTTTT.